These 31 T cell receptor beta chains were sequenced from one sample in a study of T cells after yellow fever vaccination. TCRdb independently ran MiXCR on the 5' RACE reads; one entry per CDR3 protein. The profile shows more than 55,000 distinct CDR3 sequences, around 7.4% of them singletons. Source: CD8+ T cells sorted from PBMCs, taken 15 days after the yellow fever booster vaccination. Receptors originate from a man in his thirties or forties who received the YFV17D yellow fever vaccine.

By its share, this clonotype is medium-sized. The chain joins TRBV6-2 or TRBV6-3 to TRBJ2-7; no clear D gene. The CDR3 sequence is 15 residues long. The germline V gene has CDR1 MNHEY and CDR2 SVGEGT. V lost 2 bases and J 3 bases, leaving 14 bases between the germline ends. The CDR3 coding sequence is TGTGCCAGCAGTTACCCCGACGTCGGATTCTACGAGCAGTACTTC. This translates into CASSYPDVGFYEQYF.

This clonotype was picked up many times. V and J are TRBV6-1 and TRBJ1-5, with a tentative D call TRBD1 (5 bases). This CDR3 has 14 residues. Germline-derived CDR1 and CDR2 are MNHNS and SASEGT. V was shortened by 6 bases and J by 0 bases, with 9 bases between the two germline ends. As DNA, the CDR3 is TGTGCCAGCAGCACAGGATATAGCAATCAGCCCCAGCATTTT. It translates to CASSTGYSNQPQHF.

The table lists this clonotype with many counts. V gene TRBV20-1 combines with J gene TRBJ2-1; the D is unclear. Germline CDR1 is DFQATT and CDR2 is SNEGSKA (reference sequence). CDR3 length: 11 residues. Trimming took off 6 bases at V and 10 bases at J, with 13 bases between the two ends. The CDR3 nucleotides read TGCAGTGCCTCCTCTATAGGGGAGCAGTTCTTC. It specifies CSASSIGEQFF.

There are many counts of this clonotype. This CDR3 is CASRGLALFF. CDR3 nucleotide sequence: TGTGCCAGCAGGGGACTAGCGCTGTTTTTT. This rearrangement joins TRBV6-2 or TRBV6-3 to TRBJ2-2, with TRBD2 matching over 9 bases. The CDR3 is made up of 10 amino acids. Trimming removed 6 bases from V and 13 bases from J; junction bases left unmatched: 0. The germline V gene has CDR1 MNHEY and CDR2 SVGEGT.

This clonotype was seen ten or more times. This rearrangement joins TRBV6-6 to TRBJ1-1; tentatively, D is TRBD1 (5 bases). V lost 6 bases, J lost 8 bases, and 13 bases lay in between. Per the germline V gene, CDR1 is MNHNY and CDR2 is SVGAGI (reference sequence). The CDR3 length is 12 residues. CDR3 DNA sequence: TGTGCCAGCAGCTTCACGCGACAGGAAGCTTTCTTT. Translating gives CASSFTRQEAFF.

Ten or more counts support this clonotype. This rearrangement joins TRBV25-1 to TRBJ2-2, with D unresolved. The CDR3 contains 15 residues. The germline CDR1 and CDR2 sequences are MGHDK and SYGVNS. Trimming left V 2 bases short and J 6 bases short, with 13 bases between. The CDR3 is CASSERSDRSGELFF. As DNA, the CDR3 is TGTGCCAGCAGTGAACGGTCAGATAGGTCCGGGGAGCTGTTTTTT.

This clonotype appeared many times. The junction differs from germline at one of its ends, possibly a read error. The chain carries TRBV29-1 and TRBJ1-1, with D possibly being TRBD1 (6 bases). CDR3 size: 13 residues. Looked up from germline, CDR1 is SQVTM and CDR2 is ANQGSEA. The CDR3 reads CSAEQGSNTEAFF. DNA of the CDR3: TGCAGCGCTGAACAGGGTTCGAACACTGAAGCTTTCTTT. Supplemented by reference TRBV29-1 and TRBJ1-1, the full variable domain reads SAVISQKPSRDICQRGTSLTIQCQVDSQVTMMFWYRQQPGQSLTLIATANQGSEATYESGFVIDKFPISRPNLTFSTLTVSNMSPEDSSIYLCSAEQGSNTEAFFGQGTRLTVV.

This clonotype was seen many times. The chain joins TRBV11-1 to TRBJ1-1, with D possibly TRBD1 on 6 matching bases. The V end lost 5 bases, the J end lost 1 base, and 26 bases lay between the germline ends. CDR1 is SGHAT, CDR2 FQDESV, per germline (reference sequence). The CDR3 has 19 residues. DNA of the CDR3: TGTGCCAGCAGCCCCTCTCCCGGGGAGGGGACATCCCCGAACACTGAAGCTTTCTTT. Amino acids: CASSPSPGEGTSPNTEAFF.

This clonotype has at least ten counts. The chain joins TRBV3-1 to TRBJ2-1, with TRBD2 as a possible D gene (6 bases). This CDR3 is 19 amino acids long. Germline V gives CDR1 LGHDT, CDR2 YNNKEL (reference sequence). The germline V and J ends were trimmed by 0 bases and 2 bases, with 20 bases remaining between them. The chain's CDR3 is CASSQDRVGGLIPYNEQFF. DNA of the CDR3: TGTGCCAGCAGCCAAGATAGGGTTGGGGGACTTATCCCCTACAATGAGCAGTTCTTC.

The sample holds many counts of this clonotype. This chain connects TRBV11-2 to TRBJ1-4; no firm D call. Germline CDR1 SGHAT, CDR2 FQNNGV. There are 15 residues in the CDR3. The germline V and J ends were trimmed by 1 base and 6 bases, with 12 bases remaining between them. DNA for the CDR3: TGTGCCAGCAGCTTAGGGTCCTGGACCCATGAAAAACTGTTTTTT. Encoded protein: CASSLGSWTHEKLFF.

This clonotype was seen many times. The chain joins TRBV5-6 to TRBJ1-1; possibly TRBD1 for D (5 bases). Germline CDR1 reads SGHDT; CDR2 reads YYEEEE. Trimming took off 2 bases at V and 11 bases at J, with 13 bases between the two ends. This CDR3 has 12 amino acids. The CDR3 protein is CASSLGDRYAFF. CDR3 nucleotide sequence: TGTGCCAGCAGCTTAGGAGACAGATACGCTTTCTTT.

This clonotype occurred many times. This rearrangement joins TRBV11-2 to TRBJ2-2; 9 nucleotides align to TRBD1. The CDR3 consists of 16 residues. The V and J ends lost 4 bases and 8 bases, in that order; junction bases with no gene match: 11. Germline lookup yields CDR1 SGHAT and CDR2 FQNNGV. In nucleotides, the CDR3 is TGTGCCAGCAGCTGGGGGACAGGGACCCTCCAAGGGGAGCTGTTTTTT. It yields the protein CASSWGTGTLQGELFF. The full variable domain, with the rest looked up from reference TRBV11-2 and TRBJ2-2, is EAGVAQSPRYKIIEKRQSVAFWCNPISGHATLYWYQQILGQGPKLLIQFQNNGVVDDSQLPKDRFSAERLKGVDSTLKIQPAKLEDSAVYLCASSWGTGTLQGELFFGEGSRLTVL.

This clonotype came up many times. In nucleotides, the CDR3 is TGTGCCAGCAGTCCCCTCTTGCCCGAGGGCCCGATGAACACTGAAGCTTTCTTT. This translates into CASSPLLPEGPMNTEAFF. The V and J genes are TRBV27 and TRBJ1-1; the D is unclear. V was shortened by 5 bases and J by 0 bases, with 22 bases between the two germline ends. Germline-derived CDR1 and CDR2 are MNHEY and SMNVEV (reference sequence). The CDR3 sequence is 18 residues long.

This chain uses TRBV25-1 with TRBJ2-6; tentative D call: TRBD2 (6 bases). Germline CDR1 reads MGHDK; CDR2 reads SYGVNS. This CDR3 is 17 amino acids long. V lost 1 base to trimming and J lost 0 bases, with 10 bases between them. CDR3 protein: CASSESGSNSGANVLTF. For the CDR3, the DNA is TGTGCCAGCAGTGAATCCGGGAGTAACTCTGGGGCCAACGTCCTGACTTTC.

This clonotype was seen at least ten times. This chain joins TRBV20-1 and TRBJ2-1, with 7 bases identical to TRBD2. Germline-derived CDR1 and CDR2 are DFQATT and SNEGSKA (reference sequence). The CDR3 has 15 amino acids. V lost 0 bases, J lost 6 bases, and 8 bases stayed unmatched. The CDR3 is CSARDLGGVGNEQFF. CDR3 bases: TGCAGTGCTAGAGATCTGGGGGGGGTTGGCAATGAGCAGTTCTTC.

This clonotype came up many times. The chain is built from TRBV12-3 or TRBV12-4 and TRBJ2-3; D unresolved. V was pared by 6 bases and J by 2 bases, with 12 bases between. This CDR3 region has 14 residues. CDR3 sequence (DNA): TGTGCCAGCAGCACAGCCCCTCTCACAGATACGCAGTATTTT. The encoded protein is CASSTAPLTDTQYF.

This clonotype was seen ten or more times. This chain uses TRBV20-1 with TRBJ1-5, with 7 bases aligning to TRBD1. With 0 bases clipped from V and 4 bases from J, the junction kept 9 bases outside the gene matches. The CDR3 totals 16 residues. Germline values: CDR1 DFQATT, CDR2 SNEGSKA (reference sequence). CDR3 coding DNA: TGCAGTGCTAGAGACCTCCGACAGGGACCAAATCAGCCCCAGCATTTT. Amino acid sequence: CSARDLRQGPNQPQHF.

V usage is TRBV6-5 and J usage is TRBJ1-2, with TRBD1 as a possible D gene (5 bases). Trimming removed 0 bases from V and 7 bases from J, with 15 bases in between. CDR1 and CDR2 from the germline V gene are MNHEY and SVGAGI. This CDR3 has 15 amino acids. The DNA for the CDR3 is TGTGCCAGCAGTTACTCGAAGGGGAGTGCTGCTGGCTACACCTTC. It yields the protein CASSYSKGSAAGYTF.

This clonotype occurred many times. The chain carries TRBV28 and TRBJ2-1, with 9 bases lining up with TRBD1. J lost 7 bases, V lost 6 bases, and 13 bases had no gene match. The CDR3 loop spans 16 amino acids. Germline V gene lookup returns CDR1 MDHEN and CDR2 SYDVKM. The CDR3 nucleotides read TGTGCCAGCAGCCTCCCGCGGGGACAGGGCCTAAATGAGCAGTTCTTC. Protein product: CASSLPRGQGLNEQFF.

This clonotype has ten or more counts. V usage is TRBV2 and J usage is TRBJ2-7; TRBD2 matches at 7 bases. This CDR3 is built from 15 residues. Germline lookup yields CDR1 SNHLY and CDR2 FYNNEI. J gave up 4 bases and V 6 bases, and 12 bases lay outside the gene matches. In DNA, the CDR3 is TGTGCCAGCAGACCTACTAGCGCCGACTCGTACGAGCAGTACTTC. Translated, it gives CASRPTSADSYEQYF. The full variable domain, rest sourced from reference TRBV2 and TRBJ2-7, is EPEVTQTPSHQVTQMGQEVILRCVPISNHLYFYWYRQILGQKVEFLVSFYNNEISEKSEIFDDQFSVERPDGSNFTLKIRSTKLEDSAMYFCASRPTSADSYEQYFGPGTRLTVT.

This clonotype came up many times. This chain joins TRBV20-1 and TRBJ2-7; the match to TRBD2 covers 14 bases. Germline assignment: CDR1 DFQATT and CDR2 SNEGSKA (reference sequence). The CDR3 runs to 15 residues. Trimming cost V 6 bases and J 7 bases; bases outside gene matches: 11. CDR3 coding DNA: TGCAGTGCCCCGGGACTAGCGGGAGTATTAGGAGAGCAGTACTTC. This gives the protein CSAPGLAGVLGEQYF.

This clonotype was recorded many times. The chain couples TRBV19 to TRBJ2-3, with unresolved D. Per germline, CDR1 LNHDA and CDR2 SQIVND (reference sequence). The V gene lost 9 bases and the J gene lost 8 bases, with 12 bases spanning the gap. The CDR3 totals 11 residues. Here the CDR3 reads CARELEPTQYF. In DNA form, the CDR3 reads TGTGCCAGGGAGCTTGAGCCTACGCAGTATTTT.

In this sample, this clonotype is medium-sized (0.01 to 0.1%). J is TRBJ2-1 and V is TRBV20-1, with 9 bases identical to TRBD1. Germline-derived CDR1 and CDR2 are DFQATT and SNEGSKA (reference sequence). The CDR3 is 15 residues long. The ends lost 0 bases at V and 4 bases at J; junction bases unmatched: 4. Here the CDR3 reads CSARDPGTGYNEQFF. In DNA form, the CDR3 reads TGCAGTGCTAGAGACCCCGGGACAGGGTACAATGAGCAGTTCTTC.

This clonotype was seen more than once but under ten times. The V gene is TRBV5-1, the J gene TRBJ1-5; D gene uncertain. Trimming shortened V by 0 bases and J by 4 bases, and 5 bases separated the two germline ends. The CDR3 spans 13 residues. CDR1 is SGHRS and CDR2 is YFSETQ in the germline V gene. This CDR3 reads CASSLGLNQPQHF. CDR3 sequence (DNA): TGCGCCAGCAGCTTGGGCTTGAATCAGCCCCAGCATTTT.

This chain uses TRBV5-5 with TRBJ1-5, with TRBD1 identical over 7 bases. V was clipped by 2 bases and J by 5 bases; unmatched bases: 4. The CDR3 is 14 amino acids. The germline gives CDR1 SGHKS, CDR2 YYEKEE (reference sequence). CDR3 loop: CASSFRTGDQPQHF. For the CDR3, the DNA is TGTGCCAGCAGCTTTCGTACAGGGGATCAGCCCCAGCATTTT.

This clonotype showed up many times. V gene TRBV19 combines with J gene TRBJ2-2; D call uncertain. Germline CDR1 reads LNHDA; CDR2 reads SQIVND (reference sequence). The CDR3 contains 14 residues. V shed 7 bases and J shed 3 bases, with 12 bases lying between them. CDR3 residues: CASNAITYTGELFF. The DNA for the CDR3 is TGTGCCAGTAACGCTATTACTTACACCGGGGAGCTGTTTTTT.

This clonotype was seen many times. This rearrangement joins TRBV27 to TRBJ2-7, with 7 bases that match TRBD2. This CDR3 is built from 15 residues. CDR1 is MNHEY, CDR2 SMNVEV, per germline (reference sequence). V trimming: 2 bases; J trimming: 2 bases; junction bases outside the gene matches: 6. DNA of the CDR3: TGTGCCAGCAGTTTAGGCCTAGCGGACGCCTACGAGCAGTACTTC. Protein product: CASSLGLADAYEQYF.

This clonotype has more than one count but fewer than ten. V and J are TRBV29-1 and TRBJ2-5, with TRBD2 matching over 7 bases. Unmatched junction bases numbered 4, after V lost 1 base and J lost 5 bases. The CDR3 has 13 amino acids. In germline, CDR1 is SQVTM, CDR2 ANQGSEA. The CDR3 region has the DNA TGCAGCGTTGAAGGCGGGAGAGATGAGACCCAGTACTTC. Its protein product is CSVEGGRDETQYF.

This clonotype was counted at least ten times. The rearrangement uses TRBV7-9 and TRBJ1-1, with no clear D. Germline V lookup: CDR1 SEHNR, CDR2 FQNEAQ (reference sequence). This CDR3 region has 13 residues. Trimming shortened V by 1 base and J by 5 bases, and 8 bases separated the two germline ends. The CDR3 spells CASSLVSGTEAFF. The CDR3, as DNA: TGTGCCAGCAGCTTAGTCTCGGGGACTGAAGCTTTCTTT. Full variable domain (rest looked up from reference TRBV7-9 and TRBJ1-1): DTGVSQNPRHKITKRGQNVTFRCDPISEHNRLYWYRQTLGQGPEFLTYFQNEAQLEKSRLLSDRFSAERPKGSFSTLEIQRTEQGDSAMYLCASSLVSGTEAFFGQGTRLTVV.

This clonotype came up many times. This sequence joins TRBV29-1 and TRBJ2-7; no clear D gene. Germline V CDR1 and CDR2: SQVTM, ANQGSEA. Trimming cost V 0 bases and J 4 bases, with 7 bases left between them. The CDR3 contains 12 residues. CDR3 sequence: CSVEDGRYEQYF. As DNA, the CDR3 is TGCAGCGTTGAAGACGGAAGATACGAGCAGTACTTC.

This clonotype came up many times. The chain uses TRBV5-1 and TRBJ2-1; 9 nucleotides line up with TRBD2. This CDR3 is 13 amino acids long. Germline V CDR1 and CDR2: SGHRS, YFSETQ. Germline trimming cut 3 bases from V and 12 bases from J; bases unmatched to any gene: 7. The CDR3: CASSWYSGSWQFF. CDR3 nucleotide sequence: TGCGCCAGCAGCTGGTATAGCGGGAGTTGGCAGTTCTTC.